This T cell receptor beta chain comes out of a study of Graves' ophthalmopathy and Graves' hyperthyroidism. The CDR3 loop spans 14 amino acids. The ends were cut back, 9 bases at V and 0 bases at J, with 12 bases in the middle. Clinical symptoms, serum thyroxine, TRAb, thyroid ultrasound and orbital computed tomography formed the basis of diagnosis. This clonotype was recorded many times. The authors amplified TCR beta CDR3 regions, and they did so from RNA transcripts for repertoire sequencing. Amplification began with first-round RT-PCR using HTBI primers, then second-round multiplex PCR was performed. TCRdb fed the multiplex PCR reads into MiXCR, producing one record per CDR3 protein. This table holds 220,000 or so distinct CDR3 sequences, around a fifth found once.

The receptor was isolated from a woman aged 50 to 65 with Graves' ophthalmopathy. The rearrangement joins TRBV12-3 or TRBV12-4 to TRBJ1-5; perhaps TRBD1 as D (6 bases). Sequencing used peripheral blood. The CDR3 is CASRRGASNQPQHF. The CDR3, as DNA: TGTGCCAGTAGGCGGGGGGCTAGCAATCAGCCCCAGCATTTT.